This entry lists 15 T cell receptor beta chains sequenced from one sample in a study of blood T cell repertoires in COVID-19. Produced via immunoSEQ multiplex PCR; TCRdb's table is partial and in-frame only. The table has some 87,000 clones, more than 60% seen once. The sequencing input was peripheral blood. All receptors derive from a woman older than 75 with active or convalescent COVID-19.

The chain links TRBV4-3 to TRBJ1-4, with TRBD1 matching over 7 bases. With 0 bases clipped from V and 7 bases from J, the junction kept 17 bases outside the gene matches. The germline gives CDR1 LGHNA, CDR2 YSLEER. The CDR3 loop spans 19 amino acids. CDR3 DNA: TGCGCCAGCAGCCAAGATCTATCTAGGCAGGGGGTTCGAGTTGAAAAACTGTTTTTT. Residues: CASSQDLSRQGVRVEKLFF.

The V and J genes are TRBV7-9 and TRBJ1-1; D not certain. The germline V and J ends were trimmed by 2 bases and 1 base, with 8 bases remaining between them. From germline, CDR1 is SEHNR and CDR2 FQNEAQ (reference sequence). The CDR3 contains 14 residues. This CDR3 is CASSLSTSNTEAFF. CDR3 coding DNA: TGTGCCAGCAGCTTATCCACTTCGAACACTGAAGCTTTCTTT.

The chain uses TRBV2 and TRBJ1-4; no reliable D call. The CDR3 is 15 residues long. V lost 0 bases to trimming and J lost 7 bases, with 12 bases between them. From germline, CDR1 is SNHLY and CDR2 FYNNEI. The chain's CDR3 is CASSEARGLGEKLFF. DNA of the CDR3: TGTGCCAGCAGTGAAGCGCGGGGATTGGGTGAAAAACTGTTTTTT.

This clone was found a few times. This chain joins TRBV6-2 or TRBV6-3 and TRBJ1-2, with a possible D match to TRBD1 (5 bases). Trimming shortened V by 0 bases and J by 8 bases, and 10 bases separated the two germline ends. The CDR3 has 13 residues. Per the germline V gene, CDR1 is MNHEY and CDR2 is SVGEGT. In DNA, the CDR3 is TGTGCCAGCAGTTACTCAGGGGTGATGGGCTACACCTTC. Residues: CASSYSGVMGYTF.

V usage is TRBV12-5 and J usage is TRBJ2-1, with unresolved D. The CDR3 loop spans 13 amino acids. With 1 base removed from V and 8 bases from J, the gap between germline ends came to 9 bases. Germline V gene lookup returns CDR1 LGHNT and CDR2 FRNRAP. The CDR3 coding sequence is TGTGCTAGTGGTTTGGGCACGAGCTATGAGCAGTTCTTC. It codes for CASGLGTSYEQFF.

The rearrangement uses TRBV28 and TRBJ2-5, with 8 bases that match TRBD1. Germline CDR1 MDHEN, CDR2 SYDVKM. CDR3 length: 15 amino acids. The V segment lost 6 bases and the J segment 5 bases; nucleotides outside the gene matches: 11. Here the CDR3 reads CASSPALTGEETQYF. The CDR3 bases are TGTGCCAGCAGCCCAGCCCTGACAGGGGAGGAGACCCAGTACTTC.

The V and J genes are TRBV29-1 and TRBJ1-2; 7 bases are shared with TRBD1. This CDR3 has 11 amino acids. The germline CDR1 and CDR2 sequences are SQVTM and ANQGSEA. The CDR3 is CSTKTGKGYTF. In nucleotides, the CDR3 is TGCAGTACTAAGACAGGGAAGGGCTACACCTTC.

This clone was seen only once. This chain links TRBV3-1 (or the pseudogene TRBV3-2) with TRBJ2-1; 9 bases line up with TRBD2. CDR3 size: 14 residues. Germline values: CDR1 LGHDT, CDR2 YNNKEL (reference sequence). The J segment lost 7 bases and the V segment lost 4 bases, leaving 5 bases of the junction unmatched. CDR3 protein: CASSPLAGGNEQFF. The CDR3 nucleotides read TGTGCCAGCAGCCCTCTTGCGGGGGGGAATGAGCAGTTCTTC.

The rearrangement links TRBV12-5 to TRBJ2-2; D remains ambiguous. This CDR3 contains 15 residues. Per germline, CDR1 LGHNT and CDR2 FRNRAP. Trimming removed 1 base at V and 5 bases at J, with 11 bases between. The DNA of the CDR3 is TGTGCTAGTGGTTTGGGAGACTCCCAAACCGGGGAGCTGTTTTTT. Translated, it gives CASGLGDSQTGELFF.

This clone was picked up a small number of times. The chain joins TRBV24-1 to TRBJ2-2; TRBD1 might be the D (5 bases). This CDR3 has 15 residues. V was trimmed by 7 bases and J by 4 bases, leaving 15 bases between them. CDR1 is KGHDR and CDR2 is SFDVKD in the germline V gene. For the CDR3, the DNA is TGTGCCACCAGGTCCCCAGGGCGCTTCACCGGGGAGCTGTTTTTT. It encodes CATRSPGRFTGELFF.

In its sample, this clone was seen once. CDR3 sequence: CASSPSGRNEKLFF. The CDR3 DNA sequence: TGTGCCAGCTCACCTAGCGGCAGAAATGAAAAACTGTTTTTT. V is TRBV18 and J is TRBJ1-4, with unresolved D. Trimming removed 3 bases at V and 5 bases at J, with 10 bases between. CDR3 length: 14 amino acids. Germline CDR1 is KGHSH and CDR2 is LQKENI.

The rearrangement uses TRBV6-1 and TRBJ1-1; a possible D gene is TRBD1 (5 bases). Germline values: CDR1 MNHNS, CDR2 SASEGT. Trimming took off 2 bases at V and 0 bases at J, with 10 bases between the two ends. The CDR3 extends over 15 amino acids. CDR3 region: CASSETSGMNTEAFF. DNA for the CDR3: TGTGCCAGCAGTGAAACCTCAGGGATGAACACTGAAGCTTTCTTT.

This clone was observed a few times. The chain joins TRBV19 to TRBJ1-6; D unclear. CDR1 is LNHDA, CDR2 SQIVND, per germline (reference sequence). CDR3 size: 15 residues. The V gene lost 3 bases and the J gene lost 5 bases, with 11 bases spanning the gap. CDR3 sequence (DNA): TGTGCCAGTAGTATGCTAACAGCTAATAATTCACCCCTCCACTTT. It codes for CASSMLTANNSPLHF. The full variable domain, its missing parts supplied by reference TRBV19 and TRBJ1-6, is DGGITQSPKYLFRKEGQNVTLSCEQNLNHDAMYWYRQDPGQGLRLIYYSQIVNDFQKGDIAEGYSVSREKKESFPLTVTSAQKNPTAFYLCASSMLTANNSPLHFGNGTRLTVT.

This sequence joins TRBV30 and TRBJ2-1, with 9 nucleotides matching TRBD1. The germline V gene has CDR1 GTSNPN and CDR2 SVGIG (reference sequence). V trimming: 3 bases; J trimming: 5 bases; junction bases outside the gene matches: 5. The CDR3 loop spans 14 amino acids. The CDR3 region is CAWRPGQGNNEQFF. CDR3 in DNA: TGTGCCTGGAGGCCGGGACAGGGCAACAATGAGCAGTTCTTC.

The V and J genes are TRBV19 and TRBJ2-5; D might be TRBD1 (6 bases). Germline V gene data show CDR1 as LNHDA and CDR2 as SQIVND (reference sequence). V was cut by 4 bases and J by 4 bases, with 13 bases left in between. CDR3 length equals 14 residues. DNA of the CDR3: TGTGCCAGTAGTAAGACAGGCCTCGGAGAGACCCAGTACTTC. Its protein is CASSKTGLGETQYF. Combining the CDR3 with reference TRBV19 and TRBJ2-5 gives the whole variable domain DGGITQSPKYLFRKEGQNVTLSCEQNLNHDAMYWYRQDPGQGLRLIYYSQIVNDFQKGDIAEGYSVSREKKESFPLTVTSAQKNPTAFYLCASSKTGLGETQYFGPGTRLLVL.